This T cell receptor beta chain was sequenced for a study of cytomegalovirus exposure and HLA in healthy donors. Primers: 60 Vbeta forward and 13 Jbeta reverse. Produced via immunoSEQ multiplex PCR; TCRdb's table is partial and in-frame only. The sample has about 150,000 clones; 80% are singletons. From germline, CDR1 is MDHEN and CDR2 SYDVKM. V lost 8 bases and J lost 6; bases outside the gene matches: 7. The CDR3 has 13 amino acids. In regard to this clone: Antigen unknown. Other DNA sequences in the sample encode the same CDR3.

Study-wide points: The number of N-insertions in an Asian-associated ancestry cluster was reportedly below the roughly 660-donor mean in a later analysis. TCR beta V segments were, for the most part, productive about 87% or about 30% of the time in an earlier analysis.

This sequence was found in a woman in her forties or fifties in good health and CMV-seropositive. The chain is built from TRBV28 and TRBJ2-7; 10 bases agree with TRBD2. The sequenced sample consisted of PBMCs. The CDR3 is CASASGREGEQYF. The CDR3 DNA sequence: TGTGCCAGCGCCAGCGGGAGGGAGGGCGAGCAGTACTTC.